Following are 23 T cell receptor beta chains from one sample sequenced in a study of blood T cell repertoires in COVID-19. Using immunoSEQ multiplex PCR, the repertoire was profiled, and TCRdb retains in-frame clones only, with some absent. The table includes approximately 200,000 clones, around 87% detected once. The sample taken for sequencing was PBMCs or T cells enriched from blood (not recorded which). These receptors were obtained from a man younger than 40 in a cohort exposed to, infected with or recovered from COVID-19 (not recorded which).

The chain recombines TRBV5-1 with TRBJ2-3; 10 bases line up with TRBD2. The V segment lost 6 bases and the J segment 0 bases; nucleotides outside the gene matches: 4. This CDR3 spans 15 amino acids. Looked up from germline, CDR1 is SGHRS and CDR2 is YFSETQ. The CDR3 loop is CASKREGFSTDTQYF. Here the CDR3 DNA reads TGCGCCAGCAAGCGGGAGGGCTTTAGCACAGATACGCAGTATTTT.

This chain joins TRBV7-8 and TRBJ1-1; D is undetermined. CDR1 and CDR2 from the germline V gene are SGHVS and FQNEAQ. V gave up 5 bases and J gave up 8 bases, with 24 bases separating them. This CDR3 spans 16 amino acids. The CDR3 sequence is CASSLFRVKAGPEAFF. The CDR3 DNA reads TGTGCCAGCAGCCTTTTTCGGGTAAAAGCGGGTCCCGAAGCTTTCTTT.

The V call is TRBV18, the J call TRBJ1-1, with 8 positions matching TRBD1. Germline V lookup: CDR1 KGHSH, CDR2 LQKENI. The CDR3 runs to 17 residues. Trimming at V came to 1 base and at J to 5 bases, leaving 12 bases not matched to a gene. The CDR3 protein is CASSPRYEFQGATEAFF. The CDR3 nucleotides are TGTGCCAGCTCACCACGGTATGAATTCCAGGGGGCGACTGAAGCTTTCTTT.

This rearrangement joins TRBV4-1 to TRBJ2-7; 8 nucleotides align to TRBD2. This CDR3 comprises 15 residues. Unmatched junction bases numbered 4, after V lost 3 bases and J lost 0 bases. The germline CDR1 and CDR2 sequences are MGHRA and YSYEKL. CDR3 bases: TGCGCCAGCAGCCAGGAGAGCGGGAGCTCCTACGAGCAGTACTTC. This gives the protein CASSQESGSSYEQYF.

The chain carries TRBV28 and TRBJ1-1; tentative D call: TRBD1 (5 bases). The germline V and J ends were trimmed by 5 bases and 0 bases, with 10 bases remaining between them. The germline V gene has CDR1 MDHEN and CDR2 SYDVKM. This CDR3 comprises 14 residues. As DNA, the CDR3 is TGTGCCAGCAGTGCCCTGACAGTGAACACTGAAGCTTTCTTT. Translated: CASSALTVNTEAFF.

V gene TRBV28 combines with J gene TRBJ2-3; D gene ambiguous. The CDR3 is 14 residues long. Germline CDR1 MDHEN, CDR2 SYDVKM. The V end was cut by 2 bases, the J end by 2 bases, with 8 bases between. CDR3 sequence (DNA): TGTGCCAGCAGTTTAGGGCAGATCACAGATACGCAGTATTTT. Its protein is CASSLGQITDTQYF.

The gene calls are TRBV5-4 and TRBJ1-1, with D possibly being TRBD1 (6 bases). Germline V gene data show CDR1 as SGHNT and CDR2 as YYREEE (reference sequence). Trimming stripped 5 bases from V and 4 bases from J, with 12 bases between. The CDR3 consists of 13 residues. CDR3 amino acids: CASSNRVRTEAFF. For the CDR3, the DNA is TGTGCCAGCAGTAACAGGGTACGCACTGAAGCTTTCTTT.

The V call is TRBV4-1, the J call TRBJ1-3, with TRBD1 as a possible D gene (6 bases). The germline V gene has CDR1 MGHRA and CDR2 YSYEKL. The CDR3 totals 14 residues. Between the trimmed V and J ends, which lost 1 base and 4 bases, there was a span of 8 bases. The CDR3 protein is CASSQGTGGNTIYF. In nucleotides, the CDR3 is TGCGCCAGCAGCCAAGGAACAGGGGGAAACACCATATATTTT.

V is TRBV24-1 and J is TRBJ1-1; D unresolved. V was clipped by 8 bases and J by 3 bases, with 9 bases between them. Germline V gene lookup returns CDR1 KGHDR and CDR2 SFDVKD. This CDR3 contains 12 residues. The CDR3 DNA sequence: TGTGCCACCACCCCTGAGGACACTGAAGCTTTCTTT. Protein product: CATTPEDTEAFF.

The V call is TRBV6-6, the J call TRBJ2-3; a possible D gene is TRBD1 (5 bases). Germline V gene lookup returns CDR1 MNHNY and CDR2 SVGAGI (reference sequence). The CDR3 runs to 12 residues. The V end lost 6 bases, the J end lost 1 base, and 5 bases lay between the germline ends. CDR3 region: CASRGGTDTQYF. Here the CDR3 DNA reads TGTGCCAGCAGAGGGGGCACAGATACGCAGTATTTT.

The chain joins TRBV4-2 to TRBJ2-6; 7 bases match TRBD1. Germline V CDR1 and CDR2: LGHNA, YNFKEQ. V shed 1 base, J shed 6 bases, and the junction held 9 bases outside the gene matches. This CDR3 is 17 amino acids long. CDR3: CASSQVQGVGLANVLTF. The CDR3, as DNA: TGTGCCAGCAGCCAAGTCCAGGGGGTCGGGTTGGCCAACGTCCTGACTTTC.

The rearrangement links TRBV9 to TRBJ1-3, with 8 positions matching TRBD1. The CDR3 length is 16 residues. Germline CDR1 and CDR2: SGDLS and YYNGEE. V lost 4 bases, J lost 4 bases, and 10 bases stayed unmatched. CDR3 loop: CASSPRTGHNGNTIYF. CDR3 DNA sequence: TGTGCCAGCAGCCCCAGGACAGGGCATAACGGAAACACCATATATTTT. The whole variable domain, filled in from reference TRBV9 and TRBJ1-3, reads DSGVTQTPKHLITATGQRVTLRCSPRSGDLSVYWYQQSLDQGLQFLIQYYNGEERAKGNILERFSAQQFPDLHSELNLSSLELGDSALYFCASSPRTGHNGNTIYFGEGSWLTVV.

The chain has TRBV6-1 and TRBJ2-7; 8 bases agree with TRBD1. The CDR3 runs 15 residues. The J segment lost 7 bases and the V segment lost 2 bases, leaving 10 bases of the junction unmatched. Germline V gene data show CDR1 as MNHNS and CDR2 as SASEGT. CDR3 sequence reads: CASSESGGMIGEQYF. For the CDR3, the DNA is TGTGCCAGCAGTGAATCAGGGGGCATGATCGGGGAGCAGTACTTC.

V usage is TRBV4-2 and J usage is TRBJ2-3; a weak D match, TRBD2 (5 bases). The V end was cut by 2 bases, the J end by 3 bases, with 12 bases between. Germline CDR1 and CDR2: LGHNA and YNFKEQ. The CDR3 extends over 15 amino acids. The CDR3 region has the DNA TGTGCCAGCAGCCAAAGGACCGGCGGGACAGATACGCAGTATTTT. It specifies CASSQRTGGTDTQYF.

This chain joins TRBV5-1 and TRBJ2-7; 9 bases are shared with TRBD1. The V gene's germline CDR1 is SGHRS and CDR2 YFSETQ. The ends lost 4 bases at V and 0 bases at J; junction bases unmatched: 14. CDR3 length: 18 amino acids. In DNA form, the CDR3 reads TGCGCCAGCAGCAAGAAACCGGGACAGGGAACGACCTCCTACGAGCAGTACTTC. It codes for CASSKKPGQGTTSYEQYF. Filled out from reference TRBV5-1 and TRBJ2-7, the complete variable domain reads KAGVTQTPRYLIKTRGQQVTLSCSPISGHRSVSWYQQTPGQGLQFLFEYFSETQRNKGNFPGRFSGRQFSNSRSEMNVSTLELGDSALYLCASSKKPGQGTTSYEQYFGPGTRLTVT.

The sample holds many counts of this clone. The genes are TRBV6-4 and TRBJ2-2; D unresolved. The germline CDR1 and CDR2 sequences are MRHNA and SNTAGT. Deletions cut 0 bases from V and 4 bases from J, with 3 bases between. The CDR3 is made up of 13 amino acids. CDR3 nucleotide sequence: TGTGCCAGCAGTGACTCGAGCACCGGGGAGCTGTTTTTT. Translating gives CASSDSSTGELFF.

In this sample, this clone turned up once. The chain couples TRBV7-9 to TRBJ2-7, with a possible D match to TRBD2 (6 bases). V was pared by 7 bases and J by 0 bases, with 16 bases between. Germline values: CDR1 SEHNR, CDR2 FQNEAQ (reference sequence). This CDR3 spans 15 amino acids. CDR3 DNA sequence: TGTGCCAGCATGGTTTTGGCGGGACCCTCCTACGAGCAGTACTTC. Translated: CASMVLAGPSYEQYF.

J is TRBJ1-2 and V is TRBV2; 7 positions agree with TRBD1. V trimming: 10 bases; J trimming: 1 base; junction bases outside the gene matches: 12. The CDR3 has 15 amino acids. The V gene's germline CDR1 is SNHLY and CDR2 FYNNEI. The CDR3 coding sequence is TGTGCCATCAAAGAGTCCACAGGGGATAACTATGGCTACACCTTC. Translated: CAIKESTGDNYGYTF.

This sequence joins TRBV18 and TRBJ1-2; TRBD1 is a possible D gene (5 bases). In germline, CDR1 is KGHSH, CDR2 LQKENI. The V and J ends lost 4 bases and 8 bases respectively, with 17 bases between them. The CDR3 has 14 amino acids. This CDR3 reads CASSQGSRGEGYTF. CDR3 sequence (DNA): TGTGCCAGCTCACAAGGCTCGCGGGGGGAAGGCTACACCTTC. Variable domain in full (rest from reference TRBV18 and TRBJ1-2): NAGVMQNPRHLVRRRGQEARLRCSPMKGHSHVYWYRQLPEEGLKFMVYLQKENIIDESGMPKERFSAEFPKEGPSILRIQQVVRGDSAAYFCASSQGSRGEGYTFGSGTRLTVV.

This chain joins TRBV5-1 and TRBJ1-6; D gene uncertain. The V gene lost 6 bases and the J gene lost 11 bases, with 15 bases spanning the gap. The CDR3 spans 13 residues. Germline lookup yields CDR1 SGHRS and CDR2 YFSETQ. In nucleotides, the CDR3 is TGCGCCAGCACCCTATCGACCGGGACACCCCTCCACTTT. Translation: CASTLSTGTPLHF.

The chain combines TRBV9 with TRBJ2-7; 7 positions match TRBD1. The CDR3 contains 14 residues. V trimming: 3 bases; J trimming: 4 bases; junction bases outside the gene matches: 7. Per germline, CDR1 SGDLS and CDR2 YYNGEE. The CDR3 loop is CASSGRDSLYEQYF. The CDR3 bases are TGTGCCAGCAGCGGCCGGGACAGTCTTTACGAGCAGTACTTC.

The V gene is TRBV28, the J gene TRBJ1-3; the match to TRBD1 covers 9 bases. Losses at the gene ends were 6 bases for V and 3 bases for J; bases not matched to a gene: 6. Germline CDR1 reads MDHEN; CDR2 reads SYDVKM. The CDR3 consists of 15 residues. The CDR3 DNA follows: TGTGCCAGCAGACCCGACAGGGGGTTTGGAAACACCATATATTTT. This encodes CASRPDRGFGNTIYF.

Concerning this clone itself: An end of the junction does not agree with germline; a read error may underlie this. The rearrangement links TRBV6-4 to TRBJ2-6; 11 nucleotides align to TRBD1. The CDR3 extends over 20 amino acids. In germline, CDR1 is MRHNA, CDR2 SNTAGT. CDR3 coding DNA: TGTGCCAGCAGCTCCCGGGACAGGGGGACCGCGCCGTCTGGGTCCAACGTCCTGACTTTC. This codes for CASSSRDRGTAPSGSNVLTF.